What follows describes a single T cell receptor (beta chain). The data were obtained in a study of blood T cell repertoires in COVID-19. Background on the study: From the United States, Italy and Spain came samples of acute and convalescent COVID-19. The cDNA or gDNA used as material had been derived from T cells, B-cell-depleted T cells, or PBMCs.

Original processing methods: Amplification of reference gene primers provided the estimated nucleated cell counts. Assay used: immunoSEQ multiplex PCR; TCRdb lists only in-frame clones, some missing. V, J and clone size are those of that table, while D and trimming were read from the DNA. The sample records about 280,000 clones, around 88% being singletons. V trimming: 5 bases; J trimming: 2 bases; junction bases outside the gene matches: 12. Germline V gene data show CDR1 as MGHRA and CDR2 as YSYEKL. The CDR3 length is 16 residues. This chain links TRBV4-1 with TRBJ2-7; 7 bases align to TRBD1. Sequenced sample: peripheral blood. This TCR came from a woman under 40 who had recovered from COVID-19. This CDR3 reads CASSTYRDSPTYEQYF. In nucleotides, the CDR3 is TGCGCCAGCAGCACCTACCGGGACAGCCCAACCTACGAGCAGTACTTC.